Listed below are T cell receptor beta chains from one sample, sequenced in a study of blood T cell repertoires in COVID-19. Sequencing used immunoSEQ multiplex PCR; TCRdb keeps in-frame clones, though not all of them. Of fewer than 200,000 clones detected, about 79% appear once; the ten largest clones hold about 16%. The sequenced sample consisted of PBMCs or T cells enriched from blood (not recorded which). All receptors derive from a man aged 45 to 65 who had recovered from COVID-19. Each CDR3 is given with its conserved first and last residue. The order of the fields is J gene, V gene, CDR3 protein.

TRBJ1-4 TRBV6-5 CASSYSPGGANEKLFF
TRBJ2-1 TRBV30 CAWGTGTSGVNEQFF
TRBJ2-5 TRBV5-1 CASSLGTSGGARETQYF
TRBJ2-7 TRBV5-1 CASSLTSGGTTYEQYF
TRBJ2-1 TRBV7-2 CASRWTGVGNEQFF
TRBJ1-6 TRBV12-5 CASGLETGPPSPLHF
TRBJ1-2 TRBV5-1 CASSTRTQVLGYTF
TRBJ1-1 TRBV6-5 CASIVDRNTEAFF
TRBJ2-7 TRBV5-1 CASSLSGTGISYEQYF
TRBJ2-7 TRBV3-1/TRBV3-2 CASSRRDREQYF
TRBJ1-4 TRBV9 CASSVGTGGSNEKLFF
TRBJ2-7 TRBV2 CASSEMQGYEQYF
TRBJ2-2 TRBV5-1 CASSLEQGNTGELFF